The 5 T cell receptor beta chains below all came from one sample that was sequenced in a study of T cells in Graves' hyperthyroidism and ophthalmopathy. Amplified TCR beta CDR3 regions came from RNA transcripts. With the HTBI primer set, the TCR CDR3 went through a first round of RT-PCR. TCRdb passed the multiplex PCR reads through MiXCR, listing each CDR3 protein once. The data hold fewer than 250,000 distinct CDR3 sequences, with over 15% observed a single time. Sequencing used blood. These receptors were obtained from a woman aged 18-35 years with Graves' ophthalmopathy.

This clonotype was observed once. The J gene is TRBJ2-3, the V gene TRBV11-2; D call uncertain. This CDR3 is built from 16 residues. V was clipped by 2 bases and J by 0 bases, with 12 bases between them. Looked up from germline, CDR1 is SGHAT and CDR2 is FQNNGV. The CDR3 sequence is CASSLTAEDSTDTQYF. The CDR3 DNA reads TGTGCCAGCAGCTTAACGGCGGAAGACAGCACAGATACGCAGTATTTT.

This clonotype was counted many times. The J gene is TRBJ1-5, the V gene TRBV6-1, with 7 positions matching TRBD1. The CDR3 totals 15 residues. Trimming at V came to 4 bases and at J to 0 bases, leaving 3 bases not matched to a gene. Looked up from germline, CDR1 is MNHNS and CDR2 is SASEGT. CDR3 sequence: CASSGGTVSNQPQHF. The CDR3 region has the DNA TGTGCCAGCAGTGGAGGGACAGTTAGCAATCAGCCCCAGCATTTT.

This clonotype was found many times. The chain uses TRBV14 and TRBJ1-2; the D gene is possibly TRBD1 (5 bases). The V gene lost 2 bases and the J gene lost 6 bases, with 16 bases spanning the gap. Germline CDR1 reads SGHDN; CDR2 reads FVKESK. The CDR3 has 15 residues. The CDR3 region has the DNA TGTGCCAGCAGCCAATGGGCAGGGATAATTAATGGCTACACCTTC. It specifies CASSQWAGIINGYTF.

A few counts support this clonotype. The chain joins TRBV10-3 to TRBJ1-1; D is perhaps TRBD1 (5 bases). This CDR3 spans 16 amino acids. Trimming removed 4 bases at V and 1 base at J, with 16 bases between. The germline V gene encodes CDR1 ENHRY and CDR2 SYGVKD. CDR3 DNA sequence: TGTGCCATCAGTGGTCTGTTAGGGGATAAGAACACTGAAGCTTTCTTT. It encodes CAISGLLGDKNTEAFF.

V is TRBV19 and J is TRBJ2-7; D is unclear. The ends were cut back, 1 base at V and 0 bases at J, with 7 bases in the middle. Looked up from germline, CDR1 is LNHDA and CDR2 is SQIVND (reference sequence). The CDR3 sequence is 14 residues long. The CDR3 loop reads CASSIGGPSYEQYF. DNA of the CDR3: TGTGCCAGTAGTATAGGCGGACCCTCCTACGAGCAGTACTTC.